The clone carrying this T cell receptor beta chain turned up a few times. What it recognizes is unknown. The PCR employed 60 Vbeta primers together with 13 Jbeta primers. TCRdb keeps only in-frame clones here, not all; method: immunoSEQ multiplex PCR. The table lists over 90,000 clones, approximately 72% of them singletons. The data originate from a study of cytomegalovirus exposure and HLA in healthy donors. Findings of the study overall: TCR beta V- and J-gene trimming, according to a later analysis, was linked to a missense DCLRE1C variant. Both high specificity and high sensitivity reportedly marked the classifier's diagnosis of cytomegalovirus status. Links to common viral pathogens appeared, in a later analysis, for several of the most significant clusters. It has been reported that TCR beta sequences accurately predicted the HLA-A and HLA-B alleles of most subjects.

The CDR3 is 16 residues long. The V end was cut by 2 bases, the J end by 3 bases, with 14 bases between. Looked up from germline, CDR1 is MNHNS and CDR2 is SASEGT. The rearrangement joins TRBV6-1 to TRBJ2-1; D is undetermined. The source material was PBMCs. This receptor was obtained from a female donor in good health and CMV-seropositive. The CDR3 nucleotides are TGTGCCAGCAGTGAATGGGCCACCGCCCTCTACAATGAGCAGTTCTTC. Its translation is CASSEWATALYNEQFF.